The following is a T cell receptor beta chain sequence with its context. This specimen belongs to a study of Graves' ophthalmopathy and Graves' hyperthyroidism. Study information: Over 18 months of follow-up, stable hyperthyroidism required that no ophthalmopathy appear.

Deletions cut 3 bases from V and 5 bases from J, with 6 bases between. CDR1 and CDR2 from the germline V gene are KGHDR and SFDVKD. The CDR3 contains 12 residues. The authors amplified TCR beta CDR3 regions, and they did so from RNA transcripts for repertoire sequencing. HTBI-primed first-round RT-PCR preceded second-round multiplex PCR. Via MiXCR, TCRdb re-called the multiplex PCR reads, giving one row per CDR3 protein. The sample holds a few hundred thousand distinct CDR3 sequences, under 45% seen once. Clinical symptoms, serum thyroxine, TRAb, thyroid ultrasound and orbital computed tomography formed the basis of diagnosis.

The sequenced sample consisted of peripheral blood or thyroid tissue (not recorded which). The receptor was derived from an adult man with Graves' hyperthyroidism. The rearrangement joins TRBV24-1 to TRBJ1-2; D not resolved. CDR3 amino acids: CATSDPTYGYTF. Written as DNA, the CDR3 is TGTGCCACCAGTGATCCCACGTATGGCTACACCTTC.